Listed here are 14 T cell receptor beta chains from one sample, sequenced in a study of human T cells and chemical hapten exposure. The time point: patch test 1, 2 weeks after DPC sensitization. Treatment given: therapeutic diphenylcyclopropenone sensitization with weekly scalp DPC. From the RACE reads, TCRdb called clonotypes with MiXCR, one entry per CDR3 protein. The data hold about 340,000 distinct CDR3 sequences, with under 8% observed a single time. The material sequenced was whole blood, taken in connection with sensitization to the hapten diphenylcyclopropenone (DPC). These receptors were taken from a woman between 18 and 29 years old with alopecia areata. Some clones in this sample may be carry-over from other donors' samples.

There are many counts of this clonotype. This chain joins TRBV12-3 or TRBV12-4 and TRBJ2-1, with D possibly matching TRBD2 (6 bases). The CDR3 has 13 amino acids. Trimming took off 5 bases at V and 7 bases at J, with 12 bases between the two ends. This CDR3 reads CASSPGLPNEQFF. The CDR3 DNA follows: TGTGCCAGCAGTCCCGGACTACCAAATGAGCAGTTCTTC.

This clonotype was observed a few times. The chain employs TRBV29-1 and TRBJ2-5, with 8 bases aligning to TRBD1. The CDR3 covers 12 residues. The V gene end was trimmed by 6 bases and the J gene end by 4 bases; junction bases not matched to a gene: 4. Germline loops: CDR1 SQVTM, CDR2 ANQGSEA. The CDR3: CSVLQGVETQYF. In DNA form, the CDR3 reads TGCAGCGTATTACAGGGGGTAGAGACCCAGTACTTC.

This chain connects TRBV6-5 to TRBJ2-7, with 7 bases aligning to TRBD2. Germline assignment: CDR1 MNHEY and CDR2 SVGAGI. The CDR3 contains 15 residues. V was pared by 8 bases and J by 3 bases, with 13 bases of the junction left unmatched. CDR3 loop: CASAWRESGFYEQYF. CDR3 nucleotides: TGTGCCAGCGCTTGGCGGGAGTCAGGATTCTACGAGCAGTACTTC.

This clonotype was observed a handful of times. This chain connects TRBV6-6 to TRBJ1-1; D perhaps matches TRBD1 (5 bases). Germline values: CDR1 MNHNY, CDR2 SVGAGI (reference sequence). The CDR3 spans 12 residues. V dropped 6 bases and J dropped 10 bases, with 15 bases sitting between them. The CDR3 reads CASSTYRSPAFF. The CDR3 DNA follows: TGTGCCAGCAGCACCTACAGGAGCCCAGCTTTCTTT.

This clonotype came up a few times. V gene TRBV19 combines with J gene TRBJ1-5, with 8 positions matching TRBD1. This CDR3 has 17 amino acids. Trimming removed 3 bases from V and 1 base from J; junction bases left unmatched: 8. Looked up from germline, CDR1 is LNHDA and CDR2 is SQIVND (reference sequence). As DNA, the CDR3 is TGTGCCAGTAGTATTTTGCCGGACAGGGCGAGCAATCAGCCCCAGCATTTT. Translated: CASSILPDRASNQPQHF.

This clonotype occurred a few times. The chain links TRBV6-5 to TRBJ2-7; the match to TRBD2 covers 11 bases. This CDR3 comprises 16 residues. The germline gives CDR1 MNHEY, CDR2 SVGAGI. Trimming removed 1 base from V and 4 bases from J; junction bases left unmatched: 6. This CDR3 is CASSYFSGGGTYEQYF. The CDR3 region has the DNA TGTGCCAGCAGTTACTTTAGCGGGGGGGGAACGTACGAGCAGTACTTC.

This clonotype was observed a few times. V gene TRBV10-3 combines with J gene TRBJ1-1, with TRBD1 as a possible D gene (5 bases). There are 14 residues in the CDR3. The germline V gene encodes CDR1 ENHRY and CDR2 SYGVKD. V was pared by 9 bases and J by 4 bases, with 18 bases between. CDR3 coding DNA: TGTGCCATGGGGTCCCGGGGACGAGGCACTGAAGCTTTCTTT. Protein: CAMGSRGRGTEAFF.

This clonotype was counted ten times or more. The gene calls are TRBV7-2 and TRBJ2-3; 11 bases agree with TRBD2. The V segment lost 3 bases and the J segment 2 bases; nucleotides outside the gene matches: 1. CDR3 length: 15 amino acids. The germline V gene encodes CDR1 SGHTA and CDR2 FQGNSA. The CDR3 loop is CASSLTSGVTDTQYF. The CDR3 nucleotides read TGTGCCAGCAGCTTGACTAGCGGGGTCACAGATACGCAGTATTTT.

The chain links TRBV7-9 to TRBJ1-1; 8 bases are a match to TRBD1. V lost 5 bases to trimming and J lost 8 bases; unmatched junction nucleotides: 4. Germline loops: CDR1 SEHNR, CDR2 FQNEAQ (reference sequence). The CDR3 loop spans 12 amino acids. The CDR3 DNA follows: TGTGCCAGCAGCCCGGACAGGGAGGAAGCTTTCTTT. This sequence encodes CASSPDREEAFF. The whole variable domain, remainder taken from reference TRBV7-9 and TRBJ1-1, is DTGVSQNPRHKITKRGQNVTFRCDPISEHNRLYWYRQTLGQGPEFLTYFQNEAQLEKSRLLSDRFSAERPKGSFSTLEIQRTEQGDSAMYLCASSPDREEAFFGQGTRLTVV.

This clonotype was observed a handful of times. This chain uses TRBV20-1 with TRBJ2-3, with no clear D. Germline-derived CDR1 and CDR2 are DFQATT and SNEGSKA (reference sequence). Trimming removed 3 bases at V and 3 bases at J, with 16 bases between. This CDR3 is built from 15 residues. The CDR3, as DNA: TGCAGTGCTAGTCCTTCGGACCCCCCTACAGATACGCAGTATTTT. Protein: CSASPSDPPTDTQYF.

This sequence joins TRBV3-1 and TRBJ2-1; 12 nucleotides line up with TRBD2. Germline V CDR1 and CDR2: LGHDT, YNNKEL (reference sequence). V was clipped by 1 base and J by 0 bases; unmatched bases: 4. The CDR3 runs to 18 residues. CDR3: CASSQGLAGGSSYNEQFF. In DNA, the CDR3 is TGTGCCAGCAGCCAAGGTCTAGCGGGGGGGAGCTCCTACAATGAGCAGTTCTTC.

This clonotype appeared a few times. The chain combines TRBV20-1 with TRBJ1-2, with a weak D call TRBD1 (5 bases). The germline CDR1 and CDR2 sequences are DFQATT and SNEGSKA (reference sequence). The CDR3 spans 15 residues. The V end lost 6 bases, the J end lost 4 bases, and 21 bases lay between the germline ends. The CDR3 is CSAPLYGGGFYGYTF. CDR3 coding DNA: TGCAGTGCCCCCCTGTATGGGGGGGGATTCTATGGCTACACCTTC.

The table lists this clonotype with a few counts. The chain couples TRBV4-3 to TRBJ1-6, with 7 bases aligning to TRBD1. Germline V CDR1 and CDR2: LGHNA, YSLEER. The CDR3 covers 15 residues. The junction had 3 bases not matched to a gene; V was cut back by 4 bases and J by 3 bases. The CDR3 loop is CASSLDRDYNSPLHF. CDR3 coding DNA: TGCGCCAGCAGCCTTGACAGGGACTATAATTCACCCCTCCACTTT.

This clonotype was detected only a few times. V is TRBV6-4 and J is TRBJ2-2; 8 nucleotides agree with TRBD1. Looked up from germline, CDR1 is MRHNA and CDR2 is SNTAGT. After removal of 6 bases from V and 4 bases from J, the junction contained 4 bases not matched to a gene. This CDR3 is built from 14 residues. In nucleotides, the CDR3 is TGTGCCAGCAGAGGACAGGGACCCACCGGGGAGCTGTTTTTT. Its protein is CASRGQGPTGELFF.